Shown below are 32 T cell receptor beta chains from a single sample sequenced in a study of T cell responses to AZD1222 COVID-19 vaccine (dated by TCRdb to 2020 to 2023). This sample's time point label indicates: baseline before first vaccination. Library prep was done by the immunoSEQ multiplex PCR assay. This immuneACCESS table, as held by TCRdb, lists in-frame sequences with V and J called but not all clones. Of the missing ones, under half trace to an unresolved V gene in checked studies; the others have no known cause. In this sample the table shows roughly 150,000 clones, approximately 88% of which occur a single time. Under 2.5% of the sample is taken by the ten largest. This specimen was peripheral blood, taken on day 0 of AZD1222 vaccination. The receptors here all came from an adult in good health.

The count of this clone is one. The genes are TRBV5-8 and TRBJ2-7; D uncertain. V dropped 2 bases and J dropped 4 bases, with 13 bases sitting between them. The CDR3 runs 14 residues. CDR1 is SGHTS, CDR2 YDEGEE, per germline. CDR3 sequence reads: CASSFSVGSYEQYF. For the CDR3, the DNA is TGTGCCAGCAGCTTTTCAGTGGGGTCATACGAGCAGTACTTC.

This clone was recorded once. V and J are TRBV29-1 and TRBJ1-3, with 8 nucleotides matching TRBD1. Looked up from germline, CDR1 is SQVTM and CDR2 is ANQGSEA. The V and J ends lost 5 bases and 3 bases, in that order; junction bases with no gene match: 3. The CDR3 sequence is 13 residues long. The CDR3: CSVLDRGGNTIYF. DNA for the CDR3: TGCAGCGTTCTCGACAGGGGTGGAAACACCATATATTTT.

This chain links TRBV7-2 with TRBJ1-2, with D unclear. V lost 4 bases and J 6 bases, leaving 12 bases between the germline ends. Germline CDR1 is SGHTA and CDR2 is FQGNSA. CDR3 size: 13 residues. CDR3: CASSSLGLDGYTF. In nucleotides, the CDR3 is TGTGCCAGCAGCTCCCTAGGTCTGGATGGCTACACCTTC.

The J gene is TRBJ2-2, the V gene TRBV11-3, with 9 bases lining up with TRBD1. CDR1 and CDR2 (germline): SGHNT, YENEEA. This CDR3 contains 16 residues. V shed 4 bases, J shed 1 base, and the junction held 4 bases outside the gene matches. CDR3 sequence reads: CASSSGQGRNTGELFF. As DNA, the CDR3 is TGTGCCAGCAGCTCTGGACAGGGGCGGAACACCGGGGAGCTGTTTTTT.

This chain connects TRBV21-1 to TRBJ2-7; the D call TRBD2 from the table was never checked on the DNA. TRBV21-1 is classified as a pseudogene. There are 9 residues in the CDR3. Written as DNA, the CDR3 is TGTGCCGGACTCTACGAGCAGTACTTC. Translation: CAGLYEQYF.

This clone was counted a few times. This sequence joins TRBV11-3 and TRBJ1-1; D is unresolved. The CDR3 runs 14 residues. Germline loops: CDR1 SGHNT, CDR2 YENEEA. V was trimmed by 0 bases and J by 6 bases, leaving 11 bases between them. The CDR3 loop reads CASSLDHRASEAFF. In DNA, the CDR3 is TGTGCCAGCAGCTTAGATCACCGTGCCTCTGAAGCTTTCTTT.

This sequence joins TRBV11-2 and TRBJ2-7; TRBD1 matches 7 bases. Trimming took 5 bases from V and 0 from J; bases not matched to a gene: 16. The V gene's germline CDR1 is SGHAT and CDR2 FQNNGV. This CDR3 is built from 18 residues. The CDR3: CASSAPGTVFISSYEQYF. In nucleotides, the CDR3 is TGTGCCAGCAGCGCCCCCGGGACAGTCTTTATAAGCTCCTACGAGCAGTACTTC. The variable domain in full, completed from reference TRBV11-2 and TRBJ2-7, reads EAGVAQSPRYKIIEKRQSVAFWCNPISGHATLYWYQQILGQGPKLLIQFQNNGVVDDSQLPKDRFSAERLKGVDSTLKIQPAKLEDSAVYLCASSAPGTVFISSYEQYFGPGTRLTVT.

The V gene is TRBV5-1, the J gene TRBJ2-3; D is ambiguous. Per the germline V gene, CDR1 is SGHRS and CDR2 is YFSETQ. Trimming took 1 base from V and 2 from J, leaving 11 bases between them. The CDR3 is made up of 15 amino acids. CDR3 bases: TGCGCCAGCAGCTTGATTCCTAGTAACACAGATACGCAGTATTTT. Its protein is CASSLIPSNTDTQYF.

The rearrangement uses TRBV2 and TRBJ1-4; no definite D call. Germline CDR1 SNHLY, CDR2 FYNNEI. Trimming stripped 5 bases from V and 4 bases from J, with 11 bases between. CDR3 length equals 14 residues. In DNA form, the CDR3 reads TGTGCCAGCAGTATCCGCGATTTTAATGAAAAACTGTTTTTT. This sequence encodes CASSIRDFNEKLFF.

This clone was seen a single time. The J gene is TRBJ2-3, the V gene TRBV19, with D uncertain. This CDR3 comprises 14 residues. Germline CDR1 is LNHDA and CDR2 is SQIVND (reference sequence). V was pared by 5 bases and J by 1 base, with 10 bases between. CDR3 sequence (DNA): TGTGCCAGTAGTCGGTGGGCTGGCACAGATACGCAGTATTTT. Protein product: CASSRWAGTDTQYF.

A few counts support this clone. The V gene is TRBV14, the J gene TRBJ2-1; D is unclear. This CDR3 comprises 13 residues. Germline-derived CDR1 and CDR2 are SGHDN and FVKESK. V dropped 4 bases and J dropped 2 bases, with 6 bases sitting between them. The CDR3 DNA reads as TGTGCCAGCAGCCTAGTCACCTACAATGAGCAGTTCTTC. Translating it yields CASSLVTYNEQFF.

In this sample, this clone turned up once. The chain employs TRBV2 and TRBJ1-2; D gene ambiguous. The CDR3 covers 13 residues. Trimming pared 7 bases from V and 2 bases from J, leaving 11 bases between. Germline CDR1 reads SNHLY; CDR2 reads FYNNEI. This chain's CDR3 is CASTGNLNYGYTF. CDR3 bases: TGTGCCAGCACCGGCAACCTGAACTATGGCTACACCTTC.

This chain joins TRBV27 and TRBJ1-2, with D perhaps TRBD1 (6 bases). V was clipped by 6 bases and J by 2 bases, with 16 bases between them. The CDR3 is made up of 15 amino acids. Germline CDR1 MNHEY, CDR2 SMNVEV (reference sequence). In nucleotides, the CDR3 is TGTGCCAGCAGATCTACAGGGTGGGGCAACTATGGCTACACCTTC. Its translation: CASRSTGWGNYGYTF.

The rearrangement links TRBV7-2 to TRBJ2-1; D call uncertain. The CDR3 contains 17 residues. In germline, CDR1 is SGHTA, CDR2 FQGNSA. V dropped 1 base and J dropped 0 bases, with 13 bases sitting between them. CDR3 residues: CASSLVGRSSSYNEQFF. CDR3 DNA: TGTGCCAGCAGCTTAGTAGGCAGATCAAGCTCCTACAATGAGCAGTTCTTC.

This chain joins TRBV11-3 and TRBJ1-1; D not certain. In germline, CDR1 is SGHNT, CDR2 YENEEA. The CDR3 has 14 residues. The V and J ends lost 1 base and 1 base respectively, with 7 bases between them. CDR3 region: CASSLAGSNTEAFF. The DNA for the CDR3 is TGTGCCAGCAGCTTAGCGGGTTCGAACACTGAAGCTTTCTTT.

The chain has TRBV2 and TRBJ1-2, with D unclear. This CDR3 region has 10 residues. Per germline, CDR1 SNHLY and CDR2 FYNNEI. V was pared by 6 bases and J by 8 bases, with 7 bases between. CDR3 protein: CASRGRGYTF. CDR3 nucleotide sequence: TGTGCCAGCAGGGGCCGAGGCTACACCTTC.

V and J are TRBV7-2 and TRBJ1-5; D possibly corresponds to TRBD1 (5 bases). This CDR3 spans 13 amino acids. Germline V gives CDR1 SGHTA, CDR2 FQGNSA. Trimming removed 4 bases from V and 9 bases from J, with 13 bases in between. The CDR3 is CASSWGTAGPQHF. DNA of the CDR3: TGTGCCAGCAGCTGGGGGACGGCCGGGCCCCAGCATTTT.

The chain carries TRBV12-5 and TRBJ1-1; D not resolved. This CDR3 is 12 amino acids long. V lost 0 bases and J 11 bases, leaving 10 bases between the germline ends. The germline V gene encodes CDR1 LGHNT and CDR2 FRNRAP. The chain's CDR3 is CASGLVTSSAFF. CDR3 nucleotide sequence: TGTGCTAGTGGTTTGGTCACCTCTAGTGCTTTCTTT.

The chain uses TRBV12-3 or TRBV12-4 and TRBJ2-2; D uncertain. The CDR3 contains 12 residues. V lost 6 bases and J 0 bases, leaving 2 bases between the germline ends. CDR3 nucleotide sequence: TGTGCCAGCAGCGCGAACACCGGGGAGCTGTTTTTT. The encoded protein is CASSANTGELFF.

Written as DNA, the CDR3 is TGTGCCACCAGTGATTCTTCAAGGACACAAGAGACCCAGTACTTC. Amino acid sequence: CATSDSSRTQETQYF. The rearrangement joins TRBV24-1 to TRBJ2-5, with D tentatively TRBD1 (5 bases). Germline V CDR1 and CDR2: KGHDR, SFDVKD. This CDR3 region has 15 residues. V lost 2 bases and J 2 bases, leaving 11 bases between the germline ends.

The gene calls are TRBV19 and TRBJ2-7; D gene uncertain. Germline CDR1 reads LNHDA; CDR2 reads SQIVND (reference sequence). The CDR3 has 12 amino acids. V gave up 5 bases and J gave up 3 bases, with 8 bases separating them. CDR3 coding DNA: TGTGCCAGTAGTTCCGGCCACTACGAGCAGTACTTC. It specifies CASSSGHYEQYF.

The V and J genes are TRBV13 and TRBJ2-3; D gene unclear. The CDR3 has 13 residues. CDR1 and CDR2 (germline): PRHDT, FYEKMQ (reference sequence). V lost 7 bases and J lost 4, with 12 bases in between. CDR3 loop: CASTTILADTQYF. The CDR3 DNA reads TGTGCCAGCACCACCATCTTAGCAGATACGCAGTATTTT.

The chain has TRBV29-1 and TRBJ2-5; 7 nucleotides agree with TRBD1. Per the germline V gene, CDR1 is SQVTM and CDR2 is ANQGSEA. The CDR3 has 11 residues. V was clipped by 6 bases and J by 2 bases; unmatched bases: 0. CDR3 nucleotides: TGCAGCGTGGACAGGCAAGAGACCCAGTACTTC. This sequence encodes CSVDRQETQYF.

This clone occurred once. CDR3 protein: CASSPLAGTTDTQYF. In DNA, the CDR3 is TGTGCCAGCAGCCCACTAGCGGGGACCACAGATACGCAGTATTTT. The J gene is TRBJ2-3, the V gene TRBV6-5; TRBD2 agrees at 10 bases. The CDR3 totals 15 residues. Trimming removed 6 bases from V and 2 bases from J; junction bases left unmatched: 5. CDR1 is MNHEY, CDR2 SVGAGI, per germline.

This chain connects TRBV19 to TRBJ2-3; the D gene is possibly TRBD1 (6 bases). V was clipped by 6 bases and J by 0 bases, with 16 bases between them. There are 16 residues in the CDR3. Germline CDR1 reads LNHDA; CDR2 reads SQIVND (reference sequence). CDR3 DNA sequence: TGTGCCAGTAGCAAATACAGGGACCCTAGCACAGATACGCAGTATTTT. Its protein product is CASSKYRDPSTDTQYF.

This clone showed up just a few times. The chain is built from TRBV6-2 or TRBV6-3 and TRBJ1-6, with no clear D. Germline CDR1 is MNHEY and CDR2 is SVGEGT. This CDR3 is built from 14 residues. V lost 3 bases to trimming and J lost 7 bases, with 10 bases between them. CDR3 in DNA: TGTGCCAGCAGTTATTACCGGGCCAATTCACCCCTCCACTTT. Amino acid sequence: CASSYYRANSPLHF.

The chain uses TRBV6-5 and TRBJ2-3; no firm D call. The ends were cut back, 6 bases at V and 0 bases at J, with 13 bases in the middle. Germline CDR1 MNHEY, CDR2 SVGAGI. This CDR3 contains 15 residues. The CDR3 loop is CASRSRPSSTDTQYF. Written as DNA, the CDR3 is TGTGCCAGCAGGAGTAGACCGAGTAGCACAGATACGCAGTATTTT.

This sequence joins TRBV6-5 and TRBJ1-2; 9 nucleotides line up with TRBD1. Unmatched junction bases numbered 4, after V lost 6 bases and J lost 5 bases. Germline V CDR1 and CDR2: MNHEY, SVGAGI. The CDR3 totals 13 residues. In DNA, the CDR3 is TGTGCCAGCAGGCGCGGGACAGGGTATGGCTACACCTTC. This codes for CASRRGTGYGYTF.

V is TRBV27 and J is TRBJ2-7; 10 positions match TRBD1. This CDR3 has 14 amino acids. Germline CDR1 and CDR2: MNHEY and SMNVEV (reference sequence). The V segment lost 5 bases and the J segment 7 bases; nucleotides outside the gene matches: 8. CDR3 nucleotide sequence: TGTGCCAGCAGTCGGACAGGGGGTCTGGGAGAGCAGTACTTC. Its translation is CASSRTGGLGEQYF.

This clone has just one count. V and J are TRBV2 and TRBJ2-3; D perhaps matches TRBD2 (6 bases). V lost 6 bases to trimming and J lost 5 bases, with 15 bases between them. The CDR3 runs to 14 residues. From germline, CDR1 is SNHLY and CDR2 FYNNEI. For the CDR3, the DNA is TGTGCCAGCAGAGCGGGCTTTAGGATAGATACGCAGTATTTT. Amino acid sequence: CASRAGFRIDTQYF.

The CDR3 nucleotides are TGTGCCAGCACAAGTATAGGGGGAGGTACTGAAGCTTTCTTT. Protein: CASTSIGGGTEAFF. The chain links TRBV7-6 to TRBJ1-1; perhaps TRBD1 as D (6 bases). The germline V gene encodes CDR1 SGHVS and CDR2 FNYEAQ. V lost 7 bases and J lost 5, with 17 bases in between. The CDR3 spans 14 residues.

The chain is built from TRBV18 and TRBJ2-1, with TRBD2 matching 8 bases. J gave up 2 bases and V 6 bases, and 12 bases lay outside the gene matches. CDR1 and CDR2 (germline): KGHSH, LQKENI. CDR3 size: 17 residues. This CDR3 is CASSPMASGSPYNEQFF. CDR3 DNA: TGTGCCAGCTCCCCAATGGCTAGCGGGTCTCCCTACAATGAGCAGTTCTTC.